These 20 T cell receptor beta chains were all obtained from the same sample, sequenced in a study of blood T cell repertoires in COVID-19. Method: immunoSEQ multiplex PCR; TCRdb's copy keeps in-frame clones and lacks some. The repertoire has fewer than 600,000 clones, roughly 90% of them found once; the top ten carry 1.8%. The source material was PBMCs or T cells enriched from blood (not recorded which). The receptors derive from a woman aged 40 to 49 who had recovered from COVID-19.

The V gene is TRBV24-1, the J gene TRBJ1-2; D may be TRBD1 (5 bases). The CDR3 consists of 12 residues. Trimming took off 7 bases at V and 1 base at J, with 6 bases between the two ends. CDR1 KGHDR and CDR2 SFDVKD come from the germline V gene. This CDR3 reads CATRDNNYGYTF. The CDR3 DNA sequence: TGTGCCACCAGGGACAATAACTATGGCTACACCTTC.

J is TRBJ2-5 and V is TRBV18; 9 bases line up with TRBD1. Germline CDR1 KGHSH, CDR2 LQKENI. The junction had 5 bases not matched to a gene; V was cut back by 1 base and J by 5 bases. There are 15 residues in the CDR3. The CDR3 region is CASSPQDRGLETQYF. The CDR3 DNA follows: TGTGCCAGCTCACCACAGGACAGGGGACTGGAGACCCAGTACTTC.

The chain links TRBV19 to TRBJ1-2; 8 nucleotides match TRBD1. This CDR3 is built from 13 residues. Trimming removed 10 bases from V and 7 bases from J; junction bases left unmatched: 11. Germline values: CDR1 LNHDA, CDR2 SQIVND (reference sequence). CDR3 in DNA: TGTGCCATTAAGGACAGGGCCGTGGGTGGCTACACCTTC. This encodes CAIKDRAVGGYTF.

The V gene is TRBV14, the J gene TRBJ2-7, with D unresolved. This CDR3 contains 12 residues. Trimming took off 0 bases at V and 5 bases at J, with 5 bases between the two ends. The germline V gene has CDR1 SGHDN and CDR2 FVKESK. The CDR3 DNA reads TGTGCCAGCAGCCAAGAATCGGACGAGCAGTACTTC. This codes for CASSQESDEQYF.

The chain carries TRBV7-9 and TRBJ1-2, with unresolved D. Germline CDR1 SEHNR, CDR2 FQNEAQ (reference sequence). Trimming took off 10 bases at V and 4 bases at J, with 22 bases between the two ends. CDR3 length equals 15 residues. CDR3 in DNA: TGTGCCACCAGACGGATTGAACAGAACCTCTATGGCTACACCTTC. It translates to CATRRIEQNLYGYTF.

This clone was seen a few times. This chain connects TRBV11-2 to TRBJ1-5; unclear D gene. CDR1 and CDR2 (germline): SGHAT, FQNNGV. The CDR3 is made up of 12 amino acids. V was clipped by 0 bases and J by 9 bases, with 6 bases between them. The CDR3 region has the DNA TGTGCCAGCAGCTTAGATTCGGGGCCCCAGCATTTT. It is translated as CASSLDSGPQHF.

This clone was counted between two and nine times. This chain uses TRBV5-1 with TRBJ2-2; D is perhaps TRBD1 (6 bases). CDR1 and CDR2 from the germline V gene are SGHRS and YFSETQ. There are 16 residues in the CDR3. V dropped 1 base and J dropped 0 bases, with 10 bases sitting between them. The CDR3 protein is CASSLLGASNTGELFF. In DNA form, the CDR3 reads TGCGCCAGCAGCTTGTTGGGGGCTTCGAACACCGGGGAGCTGTTTTTT. Combining the CDR3 with reference TRBV5-1 and TRBJ2-2 gives the whole variable domain KAGVTQTPRYLIKTRGQQVTLSCSPISGHRSVSWYQQTPGQGLQFLFEYFSETQRNKGNFPGRFSGRQFSNSRSEMNVSTLELGDSALYLCASSLLGASNTGELFFGEGSRLTVL.

This clone appeared once. This chain uses TRBV18 with TRBJ2-1; tentatively, D is TRBD1 (7 bases). Germline assignment: CDR1 KGHSH and CDR2 LQKENI. V was trimmed by 1 base and J by 7 bases, leaving 17 bases between them. The CDR3 consists of 16 residues. The chain's CDR3 is CASSPRPGGSGNEQFF. Written as DNA, the CDR3 is TGTGCCAGCTCACCACGCCCAGGGGGGTCCGGGAATGAGCAGTTCTTC.

This rearrangement joins TRBV7-2 to TRBJ2-3; 10 bases map to TRBD2. This CDR3 is built from 17 residues. J lost 1 base, V lost 5 bases, and 9 bases had no gene match. The germline gives CDR1 SGHTA, CDR2 FQGNSA. Written as DNA, the CDR3 is TGTGCCAGCAGCAGCTACATACTAGCGGGACGCACAGATACGCAGTATTTT. Translating it yields CASSSYILAGRTDTQYF.

This chain connects TRBV6-2 or TRBV6-3 to TRBJ2-3, with 7 bases aligning to TRBD2. The CDR3 has 14 residues. Losses at the gene ends were 1 base for V and 10 bases for J; bases not matched to a gene: 8. Germline V gene lookup returns CDR1 MNHEY and CDR2 SVGEGT. The CDR3 nucleotides read TGTGCCAGCAGTTACTATACCGCCCGGGAGGCGCAGTATTTT. This sequence encodes CASSYYTAREAQYF.

The table lists this clone with a count of one. The rearrangement uses TRBV5-1 and TRBJ1-6; possible D gene TRBD1, 5 bases. V gave up 0 bases and J gave up 8 bases, with 12 bases separating them. CDR1 is SGHRS and CDR2 is YFSETQ in the germline V gene. CDR3 length equals 15 residues. The CDR3 region is CASSLAGQGYSPLHF. Written as DNA, the CDR3 is TGCGCCAGCAGCTTGGCCGGGCAGGGATATTCACCCCTCCACTTT.

On this clone: Germline and junction disagree at one end, which may indicate a read error. This chain connects TRBV11-2 to TRBJ1-1, with 7 bases lining up with TRBD1. In germline, CDR1 is SGHAT, CDR2 FQNNGV. The CDR3 consists of 11 residues. The CDR3 DNA is TGTGCCAGCAGCTTAGCCCCGGACAGGATCTTT. This sequence encodes CASSLAPDRIF.

Only one count was recorded for this clone. V usage is TRBV2 and J usage is TRBJ1-1; the D gene is possibly TRBD1 (5 bases). Germline-derived CDR1 and CDR2 are SNHLY and FYNNEI. The germline V and J ends were trimmed by 3 bases and 0 bases, with 11 bases remaining between them. The CDR3 totals 15 residues. This CDR3 reads CASSDQGLMNTEAFF. For the CDR3, the DNA is TGTGCCAGCAGTGACCAGGGCCTCATGAACACTGAAGCTTTCTTT.

The rearrangement joins TRBV3-1 (or the pseudogene TRBV3-2) to TRBJ2-7; perhaps TRBD1 as D (6 bases). CDR1 and CDR2 (germline): LGHDT, YNNKEL (reference sequence). The CDR3 totals 16 residues. The V gene lost 4 bases and the J gene lost 2 bases, with 18 bases spanning the gap. The CDR3 protein is CASSPRRGPPPYEQYF. DNA for the CDR3: TGTGCCAGCAGCCCCCGCAGGGGTCCTCCACCCTACGAGCAGTACTTC.

The chain combines TRBV18 with TRBJ1-1; D ambiguous. Germline CDR1 and CDR2: KGHSH and LQKENI. Trimming stripped 5 bases from V and 1 base from J, with 8 bases between. The CDR3 loop spans 13 amino acids. CDR3 sequence: CASSGSQNTEAFF. Written as DNA, the CDR3 is TGTGCCAGCTCAGGCTCGCAGAACACTGAAGCTTTCTTT. Full variable domain (outside the CDR3, taken from reference TRBV18 and TRBJ1-1): NAGVMQNPRHLVRRRGQEARLRCSPMKGHSHVYWYRQLPEEGLKFMVYLQKENIIDESGMPKERFSAEFPKEGPSILRIQQVVRGDSAAYFCASSGSQNTEAFFGQGTRLTVV.

The rearrangement uses TRBV4-1 and TRBJ1-5, with unresolved D. Germline loops: CDR1 MGHRA, CDR2 YSYEKL. The V and J ends lost 1 base and 9 bases respectively, with 13 bases between them. This CDR3 spans 14 amino acids. CDR3 sequence reads: CASSQGGTTMPQHF. The DNA for the CDR3 is TGCGCCAGCAGCCAAGGTGGCACAACAATGCCCCAGCATTTT.

The chain employs TRBV27 and TRBJ1-2, with 8 bases identical to TRBD1. This CDR3 comprises 19 residues. V lost 6 bases to trimming and J lost 0 bases; unmatched junction nucleotides: 18. Germline CDR1 MNHEY, CDR2 SMNVEV (reference sequence). CDR3 in amino acids: CASSPLKGTGLLANYGYTF. The CDR3 coding sequence is TGTGCCAGCAGCCCGTTAAAGGGGACAGGCCTCCTAGCTAACTATGGCTACACCTTC.

The rearrangement links TRBV6-2 or TRBV6-3 to TRBJ2-7; D may be TRBD2 (5 bases). Trimming took 4 bases from V and 4 from J, leaving 17 bases between them. CDR1 MNHEY and CDR2 SVGEGT come from the germline V gene. The length of the CDR3 is 15 residues. The CDR3 DNA is TGTGCCAGCAGTTTGGCAGTGGGAGTGGCATACGAGCAGTACTTC. It encodes CASSLAVGVAYEQYF.

A word on this clone: Compared with germline, one end of the junction differs, possibly owing to a read error. This chain links TRBV5-6 with TRBJ1-6; D remains unclear. The CDR3 has 16 residues. Germline V gene lookup returns CDR1 SGHDT and CDR2 YYEEEE. The CDR3 loop is CASSFWGGIRNSPLHF. CDR3 nucleotides: TGTGCCAGCAGCTTTTGGGGAGGGATAAGAAATTCGCCCCTCCACTTT.

The J gene is TRBJ1-2, the V gene TRBV7-9; D remains unclear. Trimming removed 4 bases from V and 2 bases from J, with 17 bases in between. The CDR3 runs 16 residues. CDR1 SEHNR and CDR2 FQNEAQ come from the germline V gene (reference sequence). In DNA, the CDR3 is TGTGCCAGCAGCTACGAGGGCGGGCAGGCGAACTATGGCTACACCTTC. Translated: CASSYEGGQANYGYTF.